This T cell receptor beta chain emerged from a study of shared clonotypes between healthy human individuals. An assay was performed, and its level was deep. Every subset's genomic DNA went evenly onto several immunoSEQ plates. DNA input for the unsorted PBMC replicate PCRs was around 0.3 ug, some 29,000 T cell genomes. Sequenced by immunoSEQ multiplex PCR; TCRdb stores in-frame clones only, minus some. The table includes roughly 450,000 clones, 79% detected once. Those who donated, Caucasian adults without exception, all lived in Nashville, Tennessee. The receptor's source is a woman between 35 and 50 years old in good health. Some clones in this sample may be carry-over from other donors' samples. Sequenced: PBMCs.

The CDR3 spells CASSQGMASGTTTDTQYF. CDR3 DNA sequence: TGCGCCAGCAGCCAAGGGATGGCTAGCGGAACTACCACAGATACGCAGTATTTT. The rearrangement joins TRBV4-1 to TRBJ2-3; 7 nucleotides match TRBD2. CDR3 length: 18 residues. The junction had 12 bases not matched to a gene; V was cut back by 1 base and J by 2 bases. Germline V gene data show CDR1 as MGHRA and CDR2 as YSYEKL.